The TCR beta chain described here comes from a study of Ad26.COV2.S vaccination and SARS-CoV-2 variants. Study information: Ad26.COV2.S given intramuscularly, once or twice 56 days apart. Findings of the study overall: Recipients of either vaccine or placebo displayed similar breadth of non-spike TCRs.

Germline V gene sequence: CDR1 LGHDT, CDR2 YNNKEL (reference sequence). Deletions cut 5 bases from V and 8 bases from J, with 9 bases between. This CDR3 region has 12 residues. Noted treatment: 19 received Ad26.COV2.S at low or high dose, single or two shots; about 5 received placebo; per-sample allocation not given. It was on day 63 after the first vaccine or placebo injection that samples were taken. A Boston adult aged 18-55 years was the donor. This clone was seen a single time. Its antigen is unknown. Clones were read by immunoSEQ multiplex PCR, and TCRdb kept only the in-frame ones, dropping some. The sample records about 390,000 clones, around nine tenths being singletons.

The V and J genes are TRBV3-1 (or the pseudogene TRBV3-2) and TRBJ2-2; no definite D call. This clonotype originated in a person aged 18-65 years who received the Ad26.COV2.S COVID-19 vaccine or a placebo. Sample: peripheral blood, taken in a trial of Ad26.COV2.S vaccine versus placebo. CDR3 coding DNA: TGTGCCAGCAGCTTAGGGTGGGGGGAGCTGTTTTTT. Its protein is CASSLGWGELFF.